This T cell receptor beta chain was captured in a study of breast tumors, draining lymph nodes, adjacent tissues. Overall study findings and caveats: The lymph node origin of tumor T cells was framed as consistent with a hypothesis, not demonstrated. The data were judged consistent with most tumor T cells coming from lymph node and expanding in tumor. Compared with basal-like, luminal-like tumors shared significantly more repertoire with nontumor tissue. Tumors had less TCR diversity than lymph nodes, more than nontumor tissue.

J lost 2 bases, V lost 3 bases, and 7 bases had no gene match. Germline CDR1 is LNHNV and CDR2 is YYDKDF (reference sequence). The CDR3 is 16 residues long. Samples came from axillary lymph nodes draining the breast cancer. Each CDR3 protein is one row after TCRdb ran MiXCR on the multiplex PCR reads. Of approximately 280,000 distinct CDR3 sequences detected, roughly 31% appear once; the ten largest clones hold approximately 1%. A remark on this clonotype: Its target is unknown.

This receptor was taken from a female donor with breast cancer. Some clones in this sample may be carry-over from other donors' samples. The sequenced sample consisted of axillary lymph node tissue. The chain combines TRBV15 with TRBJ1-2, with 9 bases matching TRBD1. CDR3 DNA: TGTGCCACCAGCAGGGGTTTAACAGGGGGCAACTATGGCTACACCTTC. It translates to CATSRGLTGGNYGYTF.